The sample holds a few counts of the clone carrying this TCR beta chain. The data belong to a study of T cell repertoires in cytomegalovirus infection. Study in general: The public TCR beta signatures pointed to both CMV infection and matching HLA type.

TCRdb reanalysed the reads using MiXCR and keeps one entry per CDR3 protein. Of roughly 720,000 distinct CDR3 sequences listed, 35% to 45% are singletons. The CDR3 is 16 residues long. After removal of 0 bases from V and 4 bases from J, the junction contained 4 bases not matched to a gene. Germline loops: CDR1 SEHNR, CDR2 FQNEAQ (reference sequence). Source material: PBMCs. This receptor was obtained from a human donor in good health (CMV status not recorded). Some clones in this sample may be carry-over from other donors' samples. The J gene is TRBJ2-7, the V gene TRBV7-9; 12 nucleotides align to TRBD2. CDR3 nucleotides: TGTGCCAGCAGCTTAGCGCAGACTAGCGGGAGTTACGAGCAGTACTTC. This sequence encodes CASSLAQTSGSYEQYF.